This TCR beta chain is from a study of T cell responses to AZD1222 COVID-19 vaccine. General observations from the study: White British donors predominated, females outnumbered males, and clonal diversity was possibly underestimated. Only a handful of AZD1222 recipients tested seropositive at baseline. As reported, nearly half of all spike-specific TCRs target variant regions that are unmutated.

V was trimmed by 3 bases and J by 4 bases, leaving 12 bases between them. The germline V gene has CDR1 KGHDR and CDR2 SFDVKD. This CDR3 comprises 15 residues. Libraries were prepared by immunoSEQ multiplex PCR; TCRdb keeps only in-frame clonotypes and omits some of them. The table lists under 110,000 clones, about 90% of them singletons. As concerns this clone: The target antigen is unknown.

The sample was peripheral blood, taken on day 0 of AZD1222 vaccination. This rearrangement joins TRBV24-1 to TRBJ2-1, with D perhaps TRBD1 or TRBD2 (5 bases each). The source is an adult in good health. The chain's CDR3 is CATSDDHEGYNEQFF. The CDR3 coding sequence is TGTGCCACCAGTGATGACCACGAGGGGTACAATGAGCAGTTCTTC.